Below are 31 T cell receptor beta chains sequenced from a single sample in a study of blood T cell repertoires in COVID-19 (dated by TCRdb to about 2020). Library generation was performed with the immunoSEQ multiplex PCR assay. Imported from immuneACCESS, the table was reduced by TCRdb to in-frame sequences with V and J called. These copies leave out some clones; in studies compared against another copy, an unresolved V gene accounts for under half, and the cause of the remainder is not known. The sample yields 25,000 to 30,000 clones; around 94% were counted once. The top ten hold around 0.86% of the sample. Sample: peripheral blood. The receptors come from a woman in her seventies with COVID-19, enrolled during active disease.

This chain uses TRBV4-1 with TRBJ2-1; the match to TRBD2 covers 11 bases. The CDR3 runs 15 residues. Germline CDR1 MGHRA, CDR2 YSYEKL. Trimming at V came to 3 bases and at J to 3 bases, leaving 1 base not matched to a gene. DNA for the CDR3: TGCGCCAGCAGCCAGGGACTAGCGGACTACAATGAGCAGTTCTTC. This encodes CASSQGLADYNEQFF.

This chain uses TRBV7-9 with TRBJ1-3; no reliable D call. The length of the CDR3 is 16 residues. Germline assignment: CDR1 SEHNR and CDR2 FQNEAQ (reference sequence). Trimming removed 5 bases from V and 0 bases from J, with 14 bases in between. The CDR3 bases are TGTGCCAGCAGCACCTGGACGGGAAGCTCTGGAAACACCATATATTTT. It translates to CASSTWTGSSGNTIYF.

The V gene is TRBV7-3, the J gene TRBJ2-1; 8 nucleotides align to TRBD2. V dropped 3 bases and J dropped 10; count of bases not matched to a gene: 2. Per germline, CDR1 SGHTA and CDR2 FQGTGA. The CDR3 length is 12 residues. This CDR3 is CASSFKREEQFF. CDR3 DNA: TGTGCCAGCAGCTTCAAGCGGGAGGAGCAGTTCTTC.

The chain uses TRBV6-2 or TRBV6-3 and TRBJ2-1; D remains unclear. CDR3 size: 13 residues. Germline assignment: CDR1 MNHEY and CDR2 SVGEGT. V lost 3 bases to trimming and J lost 4 bases, with 7 bases between them. The CDR3 bases are TGTGCCAGCAGTTATTCCAGTTACAATGAGCAGTTCTTC. Its translation is CASSYSSYNEQFF.

This rearrangement joins TRBV6-1 to TRBJ1-2; D remains unclear. The CDR3 covers 14 residues. V gave up 0 bases and J gave up 5 bases, with 10 bases separating them. CDR1 is MNHNS, CDR2 SASEGT, per germline. CDR3 DNA: TGTGCCAGCAGTGAAGCACCAGGTTTTTATGGCTACACCTTC. It translates to CASSEAPGFYGYTF.

This chain uses TRBV9 with TRBJ2-1; D could derive from TRBD1 or TRBD2 (5 bases each). V lost 4 bases to trimming and J lost 9 bases, with 11 bases between them. The germline CDR1 and CDR2 sequences are SGDLS and YYNGEE. The CDR3 loop spans 12 amino acids. CDR3 DNA sequence: TGTGCCAGCAGCATAGGGGCGGGTGAGCAGTTCTTC. This codes for CASSIGAGEQFF.

The rearrangement links TRBV27 to TRBJ2-7; 9 nucleotides match TRBD2. This CDR3 is 15 amino acids long. The germline gives CDR1 MNHEY, CDR2 SMNVEV (reference sequence). After removal of 6 bases from V and 0 bases from J, the junction contained 6 bases not matched to a gene. The CDR3 DNA sequence: TGTGCCAGCAGCCGTCATAGCGGGAGCTCCTACGAGCAGTACTTC. Its protein is CASSRHSGSSYEQYF.

This clone was seen once. V is TRBV19 and J is TRBJ1-1, with D maybe TRBD1 (5 bases). V lost 3 bases, J lost 5 bases, and 13 bases lay in between. The CDR3 is 14 residues long. Per germline, CDR1 LNHDA and CDR2 SQIVND (reference sequence). The chain's CDR3 is CASSIAGTRTEAFF. The CDR3 bases are TGTGCCAGTAGTATCGCCGGGACTAGAACTGAAGCTTTCTTT.

The chain carries TRBV10-3 and TRBJ1-2; possibly TRBD1 for D (6 bases). V dropped 3 bases and J dropped 8 bases, with 13 bases sitting between them. This CDR3 is 13 amino acids long. The germline V gene encodes CDR1 ENHRY and CDR2 SYGVKD. CDR3 nucleotide sequence: TGTGCCATCAGTGACGGGGGGCCGGGAGGCTACACCTTC. It specifies CAISDGGPGGYTF.

The V gene is TRBV5-1, the J gene TRBJ2-5; D might be TRBD2 (5 bases). Looked up from germline, CDR1 is SGHRS and CDR2 is YFSETQ. V lost 1 base, J lost 4 bases, and 20 bases lay in between. CDR3 length: 17 residues. The CDR3 protein is CASSLSRIRDPPETQYF. CDR3 bases: TGCGCCAGCAGCTTGTCTAGGATCCGGGATCCTCCAGAGACCCAGTACTTC.

V and J are TRBV6-5 and TRBJ2-7; 8 positions match TRBD2. Germline V gene data show CDR1 as MNHEY and CDR2 as SVGAGI. Trimming took 7 bases from V and 4 from J; bases not matched to a gene: 9. The CDR3 is made up of 14 amino acids. The CDR3, as DNA: TGTGCCAGCAAGGGTAGCGGGAATCTTTACGAGCAGTACTTC. This encodes CASKGSGNLYEQYF.

V and J are TRBV4-2 and TRBJ2-1; 13 nucleotides align to TRBD2. This CDR3 has 19 residues. The germline gives CDR1 LGHNA, CDR2 YNFKEQ. V lost 1 base, J lost 10 bases, and 16 bases stayed unmatched. CDR3 loop: CASSQGPQELAGGVGEQFF. The CDR3 DNA reads as TGTGCCAGCAGCCAAGGACCTCAGGAACTAGCGGGAGGGGTTGGCGAGCAGTTCTTC.

The J gene is TRBJ2-7, the V gene TRBV18, with 10 bases that match TRBD2. The germline V gene has CDR1 KGHSH and CDR2 LQKENI. Trimming cost V 5 bases and J 4 bases; bases outside gene matches: 5. There are 14 residues in the CDR3. CDR3 protein: CASSAGTSVYEQYF. In nucleotides, the CDR3 is TGTGCCAGCTCAGCCGGGACTAGCGTTTACGAGCAGTACTTC.

The J gene is TRBJ1-1, the V gene TRBV19; 7 bases map to TRBD1. CDR3 length: 13 residues. Trimming at V came to 8 bases and at J to 1 base, leaving 4 bases not matched to a gene. From germline, CDR1 is LNHDA and CDR2 SQIVND (reference sequence). The CDR3 loop reads CASSDRRNTEAFF. Written as DNA, the CDR3 is TGTGCCAGTTCGGACAGGCGGAACACTGAAGCTTTCTTT.

V gene TRBV7-3 combines with J gene TRBJ2-7; 14 positions agree with TRBD2. V lost 5 bases, J lost 4 bases, and 4 bases stayed unmatched. The CDR3 spans 15 residues. Germline V gene data show CDR1 as SGHTA and CDR2 as FQGTGA. CDR3 DNA sequence: TGTGCCAGCAGCCTCGGGACTAGCGGGAGTTACGAGCAGTACTTC. Translating gives CASSLGTSGSYEQYF.

This rearrangement joins TRBV6-5 to TRBJ2-7, with D possibly being TRBD1 (6 bases). CDR1 and CDR2 from the germline V gene are MNHEY and SVGAGI. This CDR3 has 14 residues. Trimming cost V 8 bases and J 3 bases, with 17 bases left between them. The CDR3 loop is CASGQQGSFYEQYF. The CDR3 DNA sequence: TGTGCCAGCGGGCAACAGGGCTCCTTCTACGAGCAGTACTTC.

This sequence joins TRBV4-2 and TRBJ2-5; 9 bases are a match to TRBD1. V was clipped by 0 bases and J by 4 bases; unmatched bases: 6. The CDR3 consists of 16 residues. The germline gives CDR1 LGHNA, CDR2 YNFKEQ. The CDR3 bases are TGTGCCAGCAGCCAAGAGGGACAGGGAGATTCAGAGACCCAGTACTTC. It specifies CASSQEGQGDSETQYF.

The chain combines TRBV6-5 with TRBJ1-2, with 7 bases that match TRBD1. Germline V gives CDR1 MNHEY, CDR2 SVGAGI. This CDR3 has 15 residues. Losses at the gene ends were 7 bases for V and 2 bases for J; bases not matched to a gene: 10. For the CDR3, the DNA is TGTGCCAGCACCAGAACCTTGACAGGGAACTATGGCTACACCTTC. It encodes CASTRTLTGNYGYTF.

The V call is TRBV27, the J call TRBJ1-2; 7 nucleotides line up with TRBD1. The V gene end was trimmed by 5 bases and the J gene end by 4 bases; junction bases not matched to a gene: 4. Per germline, CDR1 MNHEY and CDR2 SMNVEV (reference sequence). The CDR3 contains 13 residues. CDR3 region: CASSQTGVYGYTF. The CDR3, as DNA: TGTGCCAGCAGTCAAACAGGGGTCTATGGCTACACCTTC.

The chain is built from TRBV28 and TRBJ2-3; D is perhaps TRBD2 (6 bases). V was shortened by 3 bases and J by 0 bases, with 10 bases between the two germline ends. This CDR3 has 15 amino acids. The V gene's germline CDR1 is MDHEN and CDR2 SYDVKM. Here the CDR3 DNA reads TGTGCCAGCAGTTTTGCGGGGATTAGCACAGATACGCAGTATTTT. Translated: CASSFAGISTDTQYF.

The V gene is TRBV30, the J gene TRBJ1-2; D is perhaps TRBD1 (6 bases). The germline CDR1 and CDR2 sequences are GTSNPN and SVGIG (reference sequence). V was clipped by 3 bases and J by 6 bases, with 14 bases between them. CDR3 length: 13 residues. The CDR3 region has the DNA TGTGCCTGGAGCGCACAGGGCGGTAATGGCTACACCTTC. Translating gives CAWSAQGGNGYTF. The full variable domain, in which reference TRBV30 and TRBJ1-2 provide the parts outside the CDR3, is SQTIHQWPATLVQPVGSPLSLECTVEGTSNPNLYWYRQAAGRGLQLLFYSVGIGQISSEVPQNLSASRPQDRQFILSSKKLLLSDSGFYLCAWSAQGGNGYTFGSGTRLTVV.

About this clone: The junction departs from germline at one end; a sequencing error may be responsible. The V call is TRBV6-5, the J call TRBJ1-1, with D perhaps matching TRBD1 (6 bases). The germline CDR1 and CDR2 sequences are MNHEY and SVGAGI. The CDR3 length is 12 residues. The CDR3 loop is CASSTSPTGAIF. For the CDR3, the DNA is TGTGCCAGCAGTACCTCCCCGACAGGCGCGATCTTT.

This chain joins TRBV12-3 or TRBV12-4 and TRBJ1-4; no definite D call. This CDR3 is 13 amino acids long. The V gene lost 6 bases and the J gene lost 7 bases, with 12 bases spanning the gap. CDR3 sequence (DNA): TGTGCCAGCAGCCTCCGTAGTGGTGAAAAACTGTTTTTT. This gives the protein CASSLRSGEKLFF.

The chain links TRBV7-9 to TRBJ1-4, with 7 bases aligning to TRBD1. The V and J ends lost 5 bases and 17 bases, in that order; junction bases with no gene match: 14. Germline V gene data show CDR1 as SEHNR and CDR2 as FQNEAQ (reference sequence). The CDR3 spans 13 residues. Written as DNA, the CDR3 is TGTGCCAGCAGCCCCCGACAGGGAAGTGTTGCATTTTTT. This sequence encodes CASSPRQGSVAFF. The complete variable domain, with remaining parts taken from reference TRBV7-9 and TRBJ1-4, reads DTGVSQNPRHKITKRGQNVTFRCDPISEHNRLYWYRQTLGQGPEFLTYFQNEAQLEKSRLLSDRFSAERPKGSFSTLEIQRTEQGDSAMYLCASSPRQGSVAFFGSGTQLSVL.

The chain employs TRBV12-3 or TRBV12-4 and TRBJ2-1; D ambiguous. The CDR3 contains 12 residues. With 7 bases removed from V and 8 bases from J, the gap between germline ends came to 12 bases. The CDR3 DNA follows: TGTGCCAGCACCGCTGGTCAGTATGAGCAGTTCTTC. This sequence encodes CASTAGQYEQFF.

The chain has TRBV3-1 (or the pseudogene TRBV3-2) and TRBJ2-7; D gene uncertain. The CDR3 length is 14 residues. V lost 0 bases and J lost 6, with 12 bases in between. Germline V gene sequence: CDR1 LGHDT, CDR2 YNNKEL (reference sequence). The CDR3 loop is CASSQDTTPREQYF. The CDR3 DNA sequence: TGTGCCAGCAGCCAAGATACGACTCCCCGCGAGCAGTACTTC.

The rearrangement uses TRBV6-5 and TRBJ2-1; maybe TRBD1 (6 bases). The germline V gene has CDR1 MNHEY and CDR2 SVGAGI. V lost 3 bases, J lost 2 bases, and 8 bases lay in between. The CDR3 length is 14 residues. The CDR3 nucleotides read TGTGCCAGCAGTTATCAGGGGCCCTACAATGAGCAGTTCTTC. Protein: CASSYQGPYNEQFF.

The V and J genes are TRBV18 and TRBJ1-5; D might be TRBD1 (6 bases). This CDR3 has 15 residues. CDR1 and CDR2 (germline): KGHSH, LQKENI. V was pared by 4 bases and J by 7 bases, with 17 bases between. The CDR3 here is CASSLRQEVGQPQHF. The CDR3 DNA follows: TGTGCCAGCTCACTAAGACAGGAGGTCGGACAGCCCCAGCATTTT.

The chain links TRBV20-1 to TRBJ2-2; TRBD2 aligns across 12 bases. CDR3 length: 17 amino acids. From germline, CDR1 is DFQATT and CDR2 SNEGSKA (reference sequence). Germline trimming cut 3 bases from V and 3 bases from J; bases unmatched to any gene: 8. CDR3 in amino acids: CSASGLAGISDTGELFF. The DNA for the CDR3 is TGCAGTGCTAGTGGACTAGCGGGAATCTCGGACACCGGGGAGCTGTTTTTT.

The chain combines TRBV23-1 with TRBJ2-7; 10 bases are shared with TRBD1. TRBV23-1 is noted as an ORF with a role that remains uncertain. CDR3 length equals 22 residues. Trimming removed 1 base from V and 5 bases from J; junction bases left unmatched: 26. The CDR3 protein is CASSQWVEGTDVKTGGFNEQYF. The DNA of the CDR3 is TGCGCCAGCAGTCAATGGGTTGAGGGGACAGATGTAAAGACAGGGGGCTTTAACGAGCAGTACTTC.

The rearrangement joins TRBV6-1 to TRBJ1-2; 9 bases map to TRBD1. Germline assignment: CDR1 MNHNS and CDR2 SASEGT. V gave up 4 bases and J gave up 4 bases; unmatched junction bases: 10. This CDR3 has 16 amino acids. The CDR3 region has the DNA TGTGCCAGCAGTGGGGGAACAGGGGGCGGAGGCTATGGCTACACCTTC. Amino acid sequence: CASSGGTGGGGYGYTF.